This note documents a single T cell receptor (beta chain) sequence. The record originates from a study of CD8 T cells in Susac syndrome. After extraction with the RNeasy kit, about 0.45 to 1 ug of the RNA was reverse transcribed using random hexamers. Amplification of TCR beta CDR3 was carried out by immunoSEQ multiplex PCR, which covered 54 Vbeta and 13 Jbeta segments. TCRdb itself ran the immunoSEQ multiplex PCR reads through MiXCR, one entry per CDR3 protein. The sample has about 210,000 distinct CDR3 sequences, 95% seen once. J lost 5 bases, V lost 6 bases, and 4 bases had no gene match. The CDR3 loop spans 12 amino acids. Per the germline V gene, CDR1 is SQVTM and CDR2 is ANQGSEA.

The chain couples TRBV29-1 to TRBJ1-5; 7 bases fit TRBD1. The material sequenced was CD4+ T cells from PBMCs. This clonotype originated in a human donor in good health. CDR3 DNA: TGCAGCGTCACAGGGGACGATCAGCCCCAGCATTTT. It encodes CSVTGDDQPQHF.